Reported below is one T cell receptor (beta chain). Those enrolled in Seattle joined during active infection and were followed longitudinally afterward. The data were taken from a study of blood T cell repertoires in COVID-19. Study-wide context: There were acute and convalescent COVID-19 samples, and they came from the United States, Italy and Spain. T cells, B-cell-depleted T cells, or PBMCs supplied cDNA or gDNA.

In germline, CDR1 is SQVTM, CDR2 ANQGSEA. The length of the CDR3 is 12 residues. As handled by the study authors: From reference gene primer amplification, estimates of nucleated cell counts were derived. Only in-frame clones appear in the TCRdb table, and some are missing; sequencing was by immunoSEQ multiplex PCR. The DNA gave D and trimming, while V, J and clone size come from that table. The sample has about 480,000 clones, roughly nine tenths seen once. The TCR comes from a man between 18 and 29 years old with COVID-19, enrolled during active disease. This chain joins TRBV29-1 and TRBJ1-3; tentatively, D is TRBD1 (6 bases). Sequenced input: peripheral blood. CDR3 sequence: CSAQGQGNTIYF. As DNA, the CDR3 is TGCAGTGCCCAGGGGCAGGGAAACACCATATATTTT.